This T cell receptor (beta chain) was captured by sequencing in a study of T-cell reconstitution after alpha-beta-depleted transplantation in children. Study-level findings and limits: T-cell numbers and diversity, one year after transplant, stemmed largely from T cells that were newly produced. Several hundred rapidly expanded clones from non-depleted graft cells reportedly supplied alpha-beta T cells about two months post-transplant. Several patients had high TCRbeta diversity at day 60; it came from surviving recipient T cells and thymic progenitors.

CDR1 is DFQATT, CDR2 SNEGSKA, per germline (reference sequence). Trimming pared 3 bases from V and 6 bases from J, leaving 13 bases between. This CDR3 has 13 residues. Preparing the TCRbeta library involved the use of unique molecular identifiers. TCRdb reanalysed the PCR reads using MiXCR and keeps one entry per CDR3 protein. The data hold fewer than 550,000 distinct CDR3 sequences, with 10% to 12% observed a single time. This clonotype occurred a few times. Its matching antigen is unknown. The sequence derives from a female patient aged 2-9 years who had a stem cell transplant for aplastic anemia, so the T cells may come from the graft donor. Sequences were derived from PBMCs, mostly from graft donor cells, sampled 180 days after TCRalphabeta/CD19-depleted stem cell transplant. The chain carries TRBV20-1 and TRBJ2-3, with D unresolved. The CDR3 DNA is TGCAGTGCTAGGAGCCGACCGAGGGATACGCAGTATTTT. This translates into CSARSRPRDTQYF.